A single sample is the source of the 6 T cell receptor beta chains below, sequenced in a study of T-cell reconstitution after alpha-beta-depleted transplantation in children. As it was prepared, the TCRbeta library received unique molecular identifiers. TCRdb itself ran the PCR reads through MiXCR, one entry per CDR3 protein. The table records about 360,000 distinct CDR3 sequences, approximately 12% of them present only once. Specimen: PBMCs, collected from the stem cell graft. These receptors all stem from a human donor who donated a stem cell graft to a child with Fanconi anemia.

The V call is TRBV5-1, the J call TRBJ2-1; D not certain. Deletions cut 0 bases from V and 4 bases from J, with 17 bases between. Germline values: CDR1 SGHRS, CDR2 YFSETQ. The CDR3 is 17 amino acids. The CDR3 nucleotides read TGCGCCAGCAGCTTGGATGTCCCAGGCCAATTTTACAATGAGCAGTTCTTC. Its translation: CASSLDVPGQFYNEQFF.

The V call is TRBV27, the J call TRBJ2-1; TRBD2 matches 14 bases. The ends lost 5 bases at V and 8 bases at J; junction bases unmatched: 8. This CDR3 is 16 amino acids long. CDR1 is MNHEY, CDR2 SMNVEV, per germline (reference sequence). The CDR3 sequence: CASSPRTSGGPYEQFF. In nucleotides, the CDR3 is TGTGCCAGCAGTCCCCGGACTAGCGGGGGGCCATATGAGCAGTTCTTC.

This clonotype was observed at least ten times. CDR3 DNA sequence: TGTGCCACCAGTGATTCGAGGGGTTACGGCTACACCTTC. Translated: CATSDSRGYGYTF. This rearrangement joins TRBV24-1 to TRBJ1-2; perhaps TRBD1 as D (5 bases). The V and J ends lost 2 bases and 8 bases respectively, with 11 bases between them. The CDR3 spans 13 residues. From germline, CDR1 is KGHDR and CDR2 SFDVKD.

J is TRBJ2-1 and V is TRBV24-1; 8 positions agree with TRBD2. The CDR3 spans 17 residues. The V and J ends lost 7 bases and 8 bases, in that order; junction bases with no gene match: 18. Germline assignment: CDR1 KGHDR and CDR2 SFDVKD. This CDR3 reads CATSGGVAGPIRDEQFF. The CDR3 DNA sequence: TGTGCCACCAGCGGGGGGGTAGCGGGACCCATCAGGGATGAGCAGTTCTTC.

Here the CDR3 DNA reads TGTGCCACCAGCCCCGGGGGCAGGCCCCACTTTGAGACCCAGTACTTC. It is translated as CATSPGGRPHFETQYF. The rearrangement uses TRBV15 and TRBJ2-5; the D gene could be TRBD1 or TRBD2 (6 bases each). V was cut by 5 bases and J by 5 bases, with 21 bases left in between. Germline values: CDR1 LNHNV, CDR2 YYDKDF (reference sequence). The CDR3 has 16 amino acids.

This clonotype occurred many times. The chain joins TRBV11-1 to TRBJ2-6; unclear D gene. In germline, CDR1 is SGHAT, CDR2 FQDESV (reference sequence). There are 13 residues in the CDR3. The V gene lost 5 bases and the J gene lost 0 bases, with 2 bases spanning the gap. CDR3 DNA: TGTGCCAGCAGCGCCTCTGGGGCCAACGTCCTGACTTTC. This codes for CASSASGANVLTF. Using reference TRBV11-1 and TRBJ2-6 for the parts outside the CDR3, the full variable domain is EAEVAQSPRYKITEKSQAVAFWCDPISGHATLYWYRQILGQGPELLVQFQDESVVDDSQLPKDRFSAERLKGVDSTLKIQPAELGDSAMYLCASSASGANVLTFGAGSRLTVL.